The clone carrying this T cell receptor beta chain has just a few counts. Healthy Caucasians provided all donations. This sample is part of a study of identical twins. TCRdb processed the 5' RACE reads anew with MiXCR; each CDR3 protein has one entry. Among about 190,000 distinct CDR3 sequences listed, more than 15% were seen once. The CDR3 is 15 amino acids. CDR1 is LGHNT and CDR2 is FRNRAP in the germline V gene. V shed 3 bases, J shed 4 bases, and the junction held 3 bases outside the gene matches. These data were also reused for a study on T cells expressing NK-cell markers.

Sequencing was done on a sample of CD8+ T cells sorted from blood. The J gene is TRBJ2-1, the V gene TRBV12-5, with 10 bases that match TRBD1. This sequence originates from a woman aged 18-29 years in good health. The CDR3 DNA follows: TGTGCTAGTGGTTTCGCGGGACAGGGGTACAATGAGCAGTTCTTC. Translated, it gives CASGFAGQGYNEQFF.